This T cell receptor (beta chain) is drawn from a study of blood T cell repertoires in COVID-19. The V gene end was trimmed by 6 bases and the J gene end by 6 bases; junction bases not matched to a gene: 9. This CDR3 is built from 14 residues. CDR1 and CDR2 from the germline V gene are MDHEN and SYDVKM. In the original workflow: The assay estimated nucleated cells by amplifying reference gene primers. Sequenced by immunoSEQ multiplex PCR; TCRdb stores in-frame clones only, minus some. V and J calls and clone size come straight from that table; D and trimming were deduced from the DNA. Here the sample spans 50,000 to 60,000 clones, over 85% being singletons.

The receptor was isolated from a man of 80 years or more with active or convalescent COVID-19. The V gene is TRBV28, the J gene TRBJ1-1; the match to TRBD1 covers 8 bases. Material for sequencing was peripheral blood. This CDR3 is CASRRGQGVSEAFF. CDR3 DNA sequence: TGTGCCAGCAGACGAGGACAGGGAGTCTCTGAAGCTTTCTTT.